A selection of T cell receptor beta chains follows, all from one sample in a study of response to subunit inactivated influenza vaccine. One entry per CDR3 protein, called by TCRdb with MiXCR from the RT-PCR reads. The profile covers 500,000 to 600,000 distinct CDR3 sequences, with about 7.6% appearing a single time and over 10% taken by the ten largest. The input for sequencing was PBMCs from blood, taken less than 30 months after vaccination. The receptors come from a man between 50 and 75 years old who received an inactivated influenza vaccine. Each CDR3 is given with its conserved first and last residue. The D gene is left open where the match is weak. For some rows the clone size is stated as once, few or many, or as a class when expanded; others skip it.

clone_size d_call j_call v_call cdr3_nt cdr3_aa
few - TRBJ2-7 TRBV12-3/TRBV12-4 TGTGCCAGCAGGGCTAGCTCCTACGAGCAGTACTTC CASRASSYEQYF
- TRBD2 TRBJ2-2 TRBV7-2 TGTGCCAGCAGCTACCCACTAGCGGGGGGGCTAGAGCTGTTTTTT CASSYPLAGGLELFF
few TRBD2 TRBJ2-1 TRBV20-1 TGCAGTGCTAGACATAATAGCGGGAGTGGTTACAATGAGCAGTTCTTC CSARHNSGSGYNEQFF
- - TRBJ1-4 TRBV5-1 TGCGCCAGCAGCTTGGGTTGGACGGCCAATGATGAAAAACTGTTTTTT CASSLGWTANDEKLFF
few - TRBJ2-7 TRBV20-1 TGCAGTGCCCTCGGACAGATCGGAGGGCCCTACGAGCAGTACTTC CSALGQIGGPYEQYF
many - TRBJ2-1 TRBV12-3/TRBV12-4 TGTGCCAGCAGTTTGGGCGCCGCCTACAATGAGCAGTTCTTC CASSLGAAYNEQFF
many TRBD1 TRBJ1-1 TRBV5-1 TGCGCCAGCAACAAAAGGACAGGGGTGAACACTGAAGCTTTCTTT CASNKRTGVNTEAFF
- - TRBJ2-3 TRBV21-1 TGTGCCAGCAGCAAAGAAGGCGGCAGGATAATCACAGATACGCAGTATTTT CASSKEGGRIITDTQYF
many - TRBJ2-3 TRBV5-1 TGCGCCAGCAGCTTGGGCGGCGGGAGCACAGATACGCAGTATTTT CASSLGGGSTDTQYF
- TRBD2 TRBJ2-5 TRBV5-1 TGCGCCAGCAGCCAGGCTAGCGGGAAAGAGACCCAGTACTTC CASSQASGKETQYF
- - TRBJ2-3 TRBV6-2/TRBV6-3 TGTGCCACCCCCTCTCCCGACTGCGAGGGTAACACAGATACGCAGTATTTT CATPSPDCEGNTDTQYF
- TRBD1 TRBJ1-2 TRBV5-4 TGTGCCAGCAGCTTGGCTGGAAGGGGGCATGGCTACACCTTC CASSLAGRGHGYTF
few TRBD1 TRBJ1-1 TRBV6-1 TGTGCCAGCAGTCCGCAGACGATTCTGGACAGGCGCAATATTGGAGCTTTCTTT CASSPQTILDRRNIGAFF
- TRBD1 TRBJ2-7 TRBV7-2 TGTGCCAGTCGACAGGGGTCCCACGAGCAGTACTTC CASRQGSHEQYF
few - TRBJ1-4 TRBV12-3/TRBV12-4 TGTGCCAGCAGTTCGGGCAGCTATGCAACTAATGAAAAACTGTTTTTT CASSSGSYATNEKLFF
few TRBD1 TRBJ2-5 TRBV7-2 TGTGCCAGCAGTTCAGGGGGCCCGGAGACCCAGTACTTC CASSSGGPETQYF
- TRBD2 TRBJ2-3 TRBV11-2 TGTGCCAGCAGCTCTCTACTAGCGGCCTATAGCACAGATACGCAGTATTTT CASSSLLAAYSTDTQYF
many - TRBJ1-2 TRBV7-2 TGTGCCAGCAGCTTGAGTCAGGGGATATATGGCTACACCTTC CASSLSQGIYGYTF
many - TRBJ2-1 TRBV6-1 TGTGCCAGCAGTGGCACTAGAGGGGATCACAATGAGCAGTTCTTC CASSGTRGDHNEQFF
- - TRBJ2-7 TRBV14 TGTGCCAGCAGCCCATCAGTCTCCTACGAGCAGTACTTC CASSPSVSYEQYF
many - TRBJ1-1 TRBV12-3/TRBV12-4 TGTGCCAGCAGTTCCCGTGGGGTCGCTGAAGCTTTCTTT CASSSRGVAEAFF
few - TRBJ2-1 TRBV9 TGTGCCAGCAGCGTAGCGCCCCACAATGAGCAGTTCTTC CASSVAPHNEQFF
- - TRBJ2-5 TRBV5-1 TGCGCCAGCAGCACCGGACGGCCAAGTGAGACCCAGTACTTC CASSTGRPSETQYF
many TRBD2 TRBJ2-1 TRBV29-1 TGCAGCGTTGAAGGCGGGGGGAGCTCCTACAATGAGCAGTTCTTC CSVEGGGSSYNEQFF
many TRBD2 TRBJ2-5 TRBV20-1 TGCAGTGCTAGAGGGCAAGCGGGAGTTTCAGAGACCCAGTACTTC CSARGQAGVSETQYF
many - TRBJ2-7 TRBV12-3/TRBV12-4 TGTGCCAGCACCTGGGGGGGCCCGGGCTACGAGCAGTACTTC CASTWGGPGYEQYF
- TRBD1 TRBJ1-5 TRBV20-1 TGCAGTGCTAGAGATAACAGGGGAGGCAATCAGCCCCAGCATTTT CSARDNRGGNQPQHF
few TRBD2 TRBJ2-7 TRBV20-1 TGCAGTGCTAGTCCCTTGGGGAGGGGCTACGAGCAGTACTTC CSASPLGRGYEQYF
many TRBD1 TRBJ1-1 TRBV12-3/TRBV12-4 TGTGCCAGCAGTCAACAGGGGTTTATCACTGAAGCTTTCTTT CASSQQGFITEAFF
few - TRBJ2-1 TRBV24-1 TGTGCCACCAGTGATTCCGGGGCGAAGGGCCTCGATGAGCAGTTCTTC CATSDSGAKGLDEQFF
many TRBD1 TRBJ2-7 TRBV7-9 TGTGCCAGCAGCACGGACCGGGACAGAGACTCCTACGAGCAGTACTTC CASSTDRDRDSYEQYF